The entry below describes one TCR beta chain. This entry is derived from a study of blood T cell repertoires in COVID-19. Study overall: Material from acute and convalescent COVID-19 was sourced from the United States, Italy and Spain. The analysed material was cDNA or gDNA that came from T cells, B-cell-depleted T cells, or PBMCs.

The length of the CDR3 is 12 residues. Germline assignment: CDR1 SGHTS and CDR2 YDEGEE. V gave up 3 bases and J gave up 5 bases, with 8 bases separating them. The authors' processing: Nucleated cell number was recorded as an estimate derived from reference gene primer amplification. Here immunoSEQ multiplex PCR was the method, and the copy in TCRdb shows in-frame clones only, minus some. V and J calls and clone size are as listed in that table; D and trimming were resolved from the DNA. Of over 150,000 clones listed, 88% are singletons. Material for sequencing was peripheral blood. V is TRBV5-8 and J is TRBJ1-2, with a possible D match to TRBD1 (6 bases). The receptor was derived from a man aged 45-60 years who had recovered from COVID-19. CDR3 amino acids: CASSSQGYGYTF. The CDR3, as DNA: TGTGCCAGCAGCTCCCAGGGGTATGGCTACACCTTC.